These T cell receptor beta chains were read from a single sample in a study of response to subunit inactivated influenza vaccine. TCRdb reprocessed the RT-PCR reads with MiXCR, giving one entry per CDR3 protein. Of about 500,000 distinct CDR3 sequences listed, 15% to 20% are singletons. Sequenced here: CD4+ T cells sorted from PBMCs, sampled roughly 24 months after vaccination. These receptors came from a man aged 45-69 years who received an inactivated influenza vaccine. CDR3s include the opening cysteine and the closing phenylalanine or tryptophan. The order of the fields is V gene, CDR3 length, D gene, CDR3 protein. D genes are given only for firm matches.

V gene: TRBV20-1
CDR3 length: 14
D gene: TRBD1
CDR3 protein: CSARMLTGEGGYTF

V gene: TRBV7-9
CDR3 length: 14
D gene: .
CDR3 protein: CASSLTGSSYEQYF

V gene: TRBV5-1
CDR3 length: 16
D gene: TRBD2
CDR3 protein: CATSTGSGGFTDTQYF

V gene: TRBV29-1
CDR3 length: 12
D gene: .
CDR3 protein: CSVDSSYNEQFF

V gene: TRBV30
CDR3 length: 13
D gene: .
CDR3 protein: CAWSMGESTEAFF

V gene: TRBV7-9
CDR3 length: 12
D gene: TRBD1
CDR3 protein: CASGTGDQPQHF

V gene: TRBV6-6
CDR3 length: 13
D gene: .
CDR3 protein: CASSAGRPSEQFF

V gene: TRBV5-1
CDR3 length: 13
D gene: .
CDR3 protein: CASSSTLWGEQFF

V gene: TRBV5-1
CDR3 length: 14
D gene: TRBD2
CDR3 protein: CASSLGGSSYEQYF

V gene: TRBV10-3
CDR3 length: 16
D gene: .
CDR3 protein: CAISDVTTANTGELFF

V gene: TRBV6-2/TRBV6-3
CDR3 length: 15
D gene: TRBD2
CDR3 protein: CASSYALAGVNEQYF

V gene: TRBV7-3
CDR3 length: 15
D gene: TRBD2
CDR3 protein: CASSPQTGGVGELFF

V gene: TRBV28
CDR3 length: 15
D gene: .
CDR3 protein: CASSRDLLSGNTIYF

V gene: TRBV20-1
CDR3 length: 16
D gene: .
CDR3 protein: CSATAEIRQRNQPQHF

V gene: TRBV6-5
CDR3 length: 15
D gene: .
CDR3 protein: CASSTKTGINEKLFF

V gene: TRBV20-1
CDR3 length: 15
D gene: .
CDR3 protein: CSARDWTSVDYEQYF

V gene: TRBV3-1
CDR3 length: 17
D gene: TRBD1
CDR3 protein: CASSQGPGTGGYNEQFF

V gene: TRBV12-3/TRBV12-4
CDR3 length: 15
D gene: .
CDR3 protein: CASSPIQSSGNTIYF

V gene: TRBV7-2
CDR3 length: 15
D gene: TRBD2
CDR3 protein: CASSYLAGVSGELFF

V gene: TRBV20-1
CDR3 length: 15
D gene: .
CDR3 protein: CSAKEAGNLNTEAFF

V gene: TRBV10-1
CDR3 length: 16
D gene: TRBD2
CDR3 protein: CASSEGLAGPTGELFF

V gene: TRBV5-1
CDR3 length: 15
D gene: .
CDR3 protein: CASSLSAGIYNEQFF

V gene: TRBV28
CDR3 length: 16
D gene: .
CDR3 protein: CASSLSGGPSNQPQHF

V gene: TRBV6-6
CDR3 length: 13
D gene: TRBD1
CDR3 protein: CASSYGTEYEQYF

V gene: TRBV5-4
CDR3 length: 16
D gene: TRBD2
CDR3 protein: CASSTTSGRAYNEQFF

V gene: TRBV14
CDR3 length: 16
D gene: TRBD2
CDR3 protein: CASSPNGLAITDTQYF

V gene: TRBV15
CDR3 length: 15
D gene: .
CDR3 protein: CATSRGGGFGGELFF

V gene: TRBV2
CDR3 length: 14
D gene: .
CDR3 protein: CASSDSWGNQPQHF

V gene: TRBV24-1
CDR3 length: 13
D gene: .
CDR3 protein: CPTSDNSVETQYF

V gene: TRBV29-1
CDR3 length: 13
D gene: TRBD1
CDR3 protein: CSVNRDRGNEQFF

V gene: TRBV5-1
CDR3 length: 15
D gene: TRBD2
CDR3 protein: CASSKPSGGYNEQFF

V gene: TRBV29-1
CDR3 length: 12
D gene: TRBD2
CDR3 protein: CSDKTSSETQYF

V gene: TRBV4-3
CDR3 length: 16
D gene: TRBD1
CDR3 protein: CASSQDRRTGDNEQFF

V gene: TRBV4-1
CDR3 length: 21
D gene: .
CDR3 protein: CASSQEFPRTATSPGANVLTF

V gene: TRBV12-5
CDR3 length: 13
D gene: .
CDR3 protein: CASGRDNTGELFF

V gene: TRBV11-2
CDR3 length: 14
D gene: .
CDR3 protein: CASSLLSSYNEQFF

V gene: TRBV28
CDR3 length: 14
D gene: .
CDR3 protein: CASSFSDRPTFAFF

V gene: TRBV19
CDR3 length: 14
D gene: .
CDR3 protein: CASSMTNMNTEAFF

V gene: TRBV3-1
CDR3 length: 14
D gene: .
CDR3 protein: CASRSTGDTGELFF

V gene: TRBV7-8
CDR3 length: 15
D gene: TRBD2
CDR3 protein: CASSPGVAGTGELFF

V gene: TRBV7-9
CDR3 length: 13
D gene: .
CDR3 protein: CASSWYGDYEQYF

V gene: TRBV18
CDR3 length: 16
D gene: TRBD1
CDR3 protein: CASSPPTGRGNTEAFF

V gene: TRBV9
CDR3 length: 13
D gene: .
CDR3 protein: CASSRAHNSPLHF

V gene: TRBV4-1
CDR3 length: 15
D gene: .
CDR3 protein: CASSQEGPANEKLFF

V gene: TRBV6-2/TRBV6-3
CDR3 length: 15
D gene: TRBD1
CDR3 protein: CASSPPGQGHSPLHF

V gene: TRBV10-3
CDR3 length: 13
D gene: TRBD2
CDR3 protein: CAISEGSGREQFF

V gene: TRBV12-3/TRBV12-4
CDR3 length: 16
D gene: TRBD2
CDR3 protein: CASSLTSGGAVDTQYF

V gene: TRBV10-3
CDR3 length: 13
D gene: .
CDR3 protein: CAISETSNQPQHF

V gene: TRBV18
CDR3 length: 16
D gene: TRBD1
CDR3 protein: CASSPPDRNANYGYTF

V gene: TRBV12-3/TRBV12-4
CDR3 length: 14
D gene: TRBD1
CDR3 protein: CASTVTGGTYEQYF

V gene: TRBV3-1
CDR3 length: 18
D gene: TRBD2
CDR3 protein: CASSQASLSGIHTGELFF

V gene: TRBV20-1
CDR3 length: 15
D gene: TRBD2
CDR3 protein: CSARDSGRSTDTQYF

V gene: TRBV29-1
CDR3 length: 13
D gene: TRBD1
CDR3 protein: CSVEGQVFNEQFF

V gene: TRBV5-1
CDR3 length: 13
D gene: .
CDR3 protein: CASSWAIQETQYF

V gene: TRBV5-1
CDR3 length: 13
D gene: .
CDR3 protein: CASSPLGVGELFF